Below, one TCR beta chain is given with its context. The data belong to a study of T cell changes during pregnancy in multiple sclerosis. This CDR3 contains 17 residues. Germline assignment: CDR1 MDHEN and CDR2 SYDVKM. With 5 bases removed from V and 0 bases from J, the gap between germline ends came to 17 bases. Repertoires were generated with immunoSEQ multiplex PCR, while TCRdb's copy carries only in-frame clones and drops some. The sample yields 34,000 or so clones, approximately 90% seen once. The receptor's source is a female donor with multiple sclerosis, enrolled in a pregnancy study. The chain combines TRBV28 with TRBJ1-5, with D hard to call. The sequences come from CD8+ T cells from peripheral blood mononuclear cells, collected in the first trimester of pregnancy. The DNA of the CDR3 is TGTGCCAGCAGTCACCCCGGGATTCTGTATAGCAATCAGCCCCAGCATTTT. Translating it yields CASSHPGILYSNQPQHF.